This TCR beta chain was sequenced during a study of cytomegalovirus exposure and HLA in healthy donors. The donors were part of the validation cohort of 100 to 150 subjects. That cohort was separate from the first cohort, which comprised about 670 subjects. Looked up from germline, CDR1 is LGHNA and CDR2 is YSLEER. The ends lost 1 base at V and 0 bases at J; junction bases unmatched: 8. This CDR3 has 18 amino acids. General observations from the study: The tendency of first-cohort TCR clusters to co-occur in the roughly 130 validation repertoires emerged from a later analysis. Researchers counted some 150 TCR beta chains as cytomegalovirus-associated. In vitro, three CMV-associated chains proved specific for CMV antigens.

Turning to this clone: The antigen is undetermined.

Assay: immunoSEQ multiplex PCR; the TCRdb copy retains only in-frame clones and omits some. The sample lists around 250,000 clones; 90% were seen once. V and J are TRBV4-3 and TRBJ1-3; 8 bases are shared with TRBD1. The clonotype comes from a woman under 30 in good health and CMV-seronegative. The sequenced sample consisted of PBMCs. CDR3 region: CASSQGRQGPSSGNTIYF. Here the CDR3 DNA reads TGCGCCAGCAGCCAAGGGCGACAGGGGCCGAGCTCTGGAAACACCATATATTTT.